This paragraph reports one T cell receptor (beta chain). Its target is not known. The data originate from a study of blood T cells in healthy people across ages. Study findings and constraints: From one million sequenced T cells, diversity estimates were lower bounds.

Alongside a J-beta primer mix, a sample-barcoded 5' primer served in a second PCR lasting roughly 6 to 11 cycles. TCRdb re-analysed the 5' RACE reads in MiXCR, keeping a single row per CDR3 protein. The data hold 600,000 to 650,000 distinct CDR3 sequences, with approximately 50% observed a single time. This CDR3 is built from 13 residues. Germline loops: CDR1 LGHNT, CDR2 FRNRAP. Trimming at V came to 4 bases and at J to 7 bases, leaving 4 bases not matched to a gene. The receptor comes from a man between 60 and 75 years old in good health. Sequenced input: blood. The genes are TRBV12-5 and TRBJ2-5; 9 bases match TRBD1. The CDR3 DNA follows: TGTGCTAGTGGTTGGGAGACAGGGGGGACCCAGTACTTC. Translated: CASGWETGGTQYF.